The 5 T cell receptor beta chains below come from one sample, sequenced in a study of identical twins. TCRdb fed the 5' RACE reads into MiXCR, producing one record per CDR3 protein. Counted here are about 240,000 distinct CDR3 sequences, over 9.5% occurring once; the ten biggest clones make up roughly 10%. Sequencing input: memory T cells sorted from blood. These receptors were obtained from a man aged 50-59 years in good health.

This clonotype was counted at least ten times. V is TRBV12-3 or TRBV12-4 and J is TRBJ1-2, with D tentatively TRBD1 (6 bases). V lost 6 bases, J lost 8 bases, and 13 bases lay in between. CDR3 size: 12 residues. The CDR3 reads CASSRTQGGYTF. The CDR3 coding sequence is TGTGCCAGCAGCCGTACTCAGGGGGGCTACACCTTC.

This clonotype was observed many times. V usage is TRBV9 and J usage is TRBJ2-1, with D possibly being TRBD1 or TRBD2 (6 bases each). Per germline, CDR1 SGDLS and CDR2 YYNGEE. The CDR3 is 15 amino acids. V lost 0 bases and J lost 0, with 7 bases in between. This CDR3 reads CASSVGGASYNEQFF. CDR3 sequence (DNA): TGTGCCAGCAGCGTAGGGGGGGCCTCCTACAATGAGCAGTTCTTC.

At least ten counts were recorded for this clonotype. V is TRBV29-1 and J is TRBJ2-1; 10 bases map to TRBD2. V lost 8 bases to trimming and J lost 16 bases; unmatched junction nucleotides: 17. This CDR3 region has 13 residues. Germline V CDR1 and CDR2: SQVTM, ANQGSEA. For the CDR3, the DNA is TGCAGCTTCCTACCAGCGGGAGGGCCGGTTCAATTCTTC. Amino acid sequence: CSFLPAGGPVQFF.

This clonotype has just a few counts. The genes are TRBV20-1 and TRBJ2-7; 7 bases fit TRBD1. V shed 5 bases, J shed 2 bases, and the junction held 6 bases outside the gene matches. CDR1 and CDR2 from the germline V gene are DFQATT and SNEGSKA (reference sequence). This CDR3 comprises 13 residues. The CDR3: CSAVRGSTYEQYF. The DNA of the CDR3 is TGCAGTGCTGTCAGGGGGTCAACCTACGAGCAGTACTTC.

The chain employs TRBV4-1 and TRBJ2-3; TRBD2 matches 8 bases. CDR3 length: 21 amino acids. From germline, CDR1 is MGHRA and CDR2 YSYEKL. V lost 4 bases, J lost 4 bases, and 25 bases stayed unmatched. The CDR3 sequence is CASSRNLQRGGLRGGPDTQYF. The DNA of the CDR3 is TGCGCCAGCAGCCGGAATTTGCAACGGGGGGGCCTACGGGGGGGTCCAGATACGCAGTATTTT.